The rows below give T cell receptor beta chains drawn from one sample of a study of cytomegalovirus exposure and HLA in healthy donors. Assay: immunoSEQ multiplex PCR; the TCRdb copy retains only in-frame clones and omits some. The sample has approximately 60,000 clones, approximately 95% seen once. Sequenced sample: PBMCs. These receptor sequences come from a woman under 30 in good health and CMV-seronegative. Both conserved end residues are part of each CDR3. The order of the fields is CDR3 length, J gene, clone size, V gene, D gene, CDR3 DNA, CDR3 protein. The D gene is left open where the match is weak. A clone size is listed for some rows: how often the clone was seen (once, few, many), or a class if it is expanded.

cdr3_length: 17
j_call: TRBJ2-7
clone_size: -
v_call: TRBV27
d_call: TRBD2
cdr3_nt: TGTGCCAGCGCCACTAGCGGGGGGGCCCTACTCTCCTACGAGCAGTACTTC
cdr3_aa: CASATSGGALLSYEQYF

cdr3_length: 15
j_call: TRBJ2-2
clone_size: -
v_call: TRBV29-1
d_call: TRBD1
cdr3_nt: TGCAGCGTTCGGACCCCTGGGCAGGGGGCCGGGGAGCTGTTTTTT
cdr3_aa: CSVRTPGQGAGELFF

cdr3_length: 15
j_call: TRBJ1-1
clone_size: few
v_call: TRBV6-1
d_call: TRBD1
cdr3_nt: TGTGCCAGCAGCGTTACCGGGACAGGGGCCGCGGTAGCTTTCTTT
cdr3_aa: CASSVTGTGAAVAFF

cdr3_length: 17
j_call: TRBJ2-1
clone_size: -
v_call: TRBV6-4
d_call: -
cdr3_nt: TGTGCCAGCAGTGACGCTCCTTTTGGGGCTAGTAACAATGAGCAGTTCTTC
cdr3_aa: CASSDAPFGASNNEQFF

cdr3_length: 16
j_call: TRBJ1-3
clone_size: -
v_call: TRBV21-1
d_call: -
cdr3_nt: TGTGCCAGCAGCAACAATCAACAGGGACCAGGAAACACCATATATTTT
cdr3_aa: CASSNNQQGPGNTIYF

cdr3_length: 18
j_call: TRBJ1-3
clone_size: -
v_call: TRBV30
d_call: -
cdr3_nt: TGTGCCTCCCCCCCGAGCGTGCGATGCGGGGGTTGTGGAAACACCATATATTTT
cdr3_aa: CASPPSVRCGGCGNTIYF

cdr3_length: 14
j_call: TRBJ2-1
clone_size: once
v_call: TRBV7-2
d_call: TRBD1
cdr3_nt: TGTGCCAGCAGCTCGACAGGGGCCTACAATGAGCAGTTCTTC
cdr3_aa: CASSSTGAYNEQFF

cdr3_length: 15
j_call: TRBJ2-5
clone_size: -
v_call: TRBV4-2
d_call: TRBD2
cdr3_nt: TGTGCCAGCAGTGCTAGCGGGAGCCTCCAAGAGACCCAGTACTTC
cdr3_aa: CASSASGSLQETQYF

cdr3_length: 11
j_call: TRBJ1-2
clone_size: -
v_call: TRBV20-1
d_call: TRBD1
cdr3_nt: TGCAGGGGGGGACAGCCCTATGGCTACACCTTC
cdr3_aa: CRGGQPYGYTF

cdr3_length: 14
j_call: TRBJ1-1
clone_size: -
v_call: TRBV27
d_call: -
cdr3_nt: TGTGCCAGCAGTTTACGCGCCCTCGGCGGTGAAGCTTTCTTT
cdr3_aa: CASSLRALGGEAFF

cdr3_length: 16
j_call: TRBJ1-5
clone_size: -
v_call: TRBV5-6
d_call: -
cdr3_nt: TGTGCCAGCAGCTTCTCCAGGGCTGGGCTCCGTCAGCCCCAGCATTTT
cdr3_aa: CASSFSRAGLRQPQHF

cdr3_length: 14
j_call: TRBJ2-1
clone_size: once
v_call: TRBV5-1
d_call: TRBD2
cdr3_nt: TGCGCCAGCACGGGCGGGAGTGGTTTGGATGAGCAGTTCTTC
cdr3_aa: CASTGGSGLDEQFF

cdr3_length: 13
j_call: TRBJ1-1
clone_size: -
v_call: TRBV5-1
d_call: TRBD1
cdr3_nt: TGCGCCAGCAGCTTGGAACCCAACAGGGGAGCTTTCTTT
cdr3_aa: CASSLEPNRGAFF

cdr3_length: 14
j_call: TRBJ2-3
clone_size: -
v_call: TRBV6-6
d_call: -
cdr3_nt: TGTGCCAGCAGCCTCGGGAGCGTCACAGATACGCAGTATTTT
cdr3_aa: CASSLGSVTDTQYF

cdr3_length: 16
j_call: TRBJ2-1
clone_size: -
v_call: TRBV2
d_call: TRBD2
cdr3_nt: TGTGCCAGCAGTTTACTTAGCGGGAGGGCCGGCAATGAGCAGTTCTTC
cdr3_aa: CASSLLSGRAGNEQFF

cdr3_length: 14
j_call: TRBJ2-2
clone_size: -
v_call: TRBV12-5
d_call: -
cdr3_nt: TGTGCTAGTGGTTTGGGGAGGAACACCGGGGAGCTGTTTTTT
cdr3_aa: CASGLGRNTGELFF

cdr3_length: 17
j_call: TRBJ2-7
clone_size: -
v_call: TRBV5-6
d_call: TRBD2
cdr3_nt: TGTGCCAGCACCCTCCAGGGACTAGCGGGGGGGCCGGACGAGCAGTACTTC
cdr3_aa: CASTLQGLAGGPDEQYF

cdr3_length: 15
j_call: TRBJ1-5
clone_size: few
v_call: TRBV6-1
d_call: -
cdr3_nt: TGTGCCAGCACCCTCGGCGAGGTTAGCAATCAGCCCCAGCATTTT
cdr3_aa: CASTLGEVSNQPQHF

cdr3_length: 14
j_call: TRBJ2-1
clone_size: -
v_call: TRBV4-1
d_call: -
cdr3_nt: TGCGCCAGCAGCCAGGGGGCGCTTGGCAATGAGCAGTTCTTC
cdr3_aa: CASSQGALGNEQFF

cdr3_length: 15
j_call: TRBJ1-4
clone_size: -
v_call: TRBV6-1
d_call: -
cdr3_nt: TGTGCCAGCACCGAGGGGGTCCCCGGTGGGGAAAAACTGTTTTTT
cdr3_aa: CASTEGVPGGEKLFF